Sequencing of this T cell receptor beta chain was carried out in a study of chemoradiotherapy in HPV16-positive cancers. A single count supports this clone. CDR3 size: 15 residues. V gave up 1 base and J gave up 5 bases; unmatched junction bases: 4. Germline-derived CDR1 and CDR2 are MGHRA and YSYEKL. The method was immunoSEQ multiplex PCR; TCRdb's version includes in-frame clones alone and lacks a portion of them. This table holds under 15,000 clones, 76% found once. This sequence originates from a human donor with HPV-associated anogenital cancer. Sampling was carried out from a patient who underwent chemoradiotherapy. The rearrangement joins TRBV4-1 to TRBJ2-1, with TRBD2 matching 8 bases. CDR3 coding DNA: TGCGCCAGCAGCCAAGGCGGGGGGCGACACAATGAGCAGTTCTTC. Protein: CASSQGGGRHNEQFF.